The 28 T cell receptor beta chains reported below all come from one sample, sequenced in a study of shared T cell receptors in the human thymus. Data came from immunoSEQ multiplex PCR; TCRdb stores just in-frame clones and leaves some out. This table has about 660,000 clones, around 87% appearing once. The same data also went into a second study, on human thymus T cells.

Sequencing was performed on thymocytes. These receptor sequences come from a boy less than two years old with a congenital heart defect.

The rearrangement joins TRBV10-2 to TRBJ2-3; 10 nucleotides align to TRBD2. The CDR3 is 14 amino acids. V dropped 4 bases and J dropped 4; count of bases not matched to a gene: 2. CDR1 and CDR2 (germline): WSHSY, SAAADI. This CDR3 reads CASSGGLAPDTQYF. CDR3 coding DNA: TGCGCCAGCAGTGGGGGACTAGCGCCAGATACGCAGTATTTT.

This clone was found once. The gene calls are TRBV28 and TRBJ2-7; 12 bases are shared with TRBD2. The CDR3 has 18 amino acids. Looked up from germline, CDR1 is MDHEN and CDR2 is SYDVKM. V was clipped by 8 bases and J by 0 bases; unmatched bases: 14. CDR3 coding DNA: TGTGCCAGCCGCGTGCAGAGACAACTAGCGGGGGGCTCCTACGAGCAGTACTTC. Protein product: CASRVQRQLAGGSYEQYF.

The chain is built from TRBV15 and TRBJ2-4; D is perhaps TRBD2 (6 bases). Germline-derived CDR1 and CDR2 are LNHNV and YYDKDF (reference sequence). The CDR3 is 15 residues long. V dropped 1 base and J dropped 9 bases, with 16 bases sitting between them. The CDR3 DNA follows: TGTGCCACCAGCAGAGCACACCGACTAGGCGGCATTCAGTACTTC. Protein: CATSRAHRLGGIQYF. Using reference TRBV15 and TRBJ2-4 for the parts outside the CDR3, the full variable domain is DAMVIQNPRYQVTQFGKPVTLSCSQTLNHNVMYWYQQKSSQAPKLLFHYYDKDFNNEADTPDNFQSRRPNTSFCFLDIRSPGLGDTAMYLCATSRAHRLGGIQYFGAGTRLSVL.

The rearrangement uses TRBV18 and TRBJ2-1; the D gene is possibly TRBD2 (6 bases). CDR1 is KGHSH and CDR2 is LQKENI in the germline V gene. V was trimmed by 0 bases and J by 5 bases, leaving 17 bases between them. There are 17 residues in the CDR3. CDR3 in DNA: TGTGCCAGCTCACCACCAGGGGACTCCCTTCTCCACAATGAGCAGTTCTTC. Translation gives CASSPPGDSLLHNEQFF.

The rearrangement joins TRBV9 to TRBJ2-1, with 8 nucleotides matching TRBD1. The CDR3 totals 16 residues. V lost 0 bases, J lost 7 bases, and 9 bases stayed unmatched. Germline V lookup: CDR1 SGDLS, CDR2 YYNGEE. The CDR3 protein is CASSVADRVGANEQFF. The CDR3 DNA follows: TGTGCCAGCAGCGTAGCGGACAGGGTTGGGGCGAATGAGCAGTTCTTC.

The rearrangement joins TRBV9 to TRBJ1-1, with no clear D. The V gene lost 4 bases and the J gene lost 1 base, with 17 bases spanning the gap. Germline values: CDR1 SGDLS, CDR2 YYNGEE. The CDR3 length is 16 residues. The CDR3 coding sequence is TGTGCCAGCAGCCCTTATAGCGGTCAGAAGAACACTGAAGCTTTCTTT. It encodes CASSPYSGQKNTEAFF.

The J gene is TRBJ1-2, the V gene TRBV4-3; possible D gene TRBD1, 5 bases. V was clipped by 0 bases and J by 6 bases, with 20 bases between them. Germline CDR1 is LGHNA and CDR2 is YSLEER. CDR3 length: 17 amino acids. Here the CDR3 DNA reads TGCGCCAGCAGCCAAGATAAAGTTCCCAGGGTTGGGGATGGCTACACCTTC. This gives the protein CASSQDKVPRVGDGYTF.

The chain employs TRBV9 and TRBJ2-3; 8 positions match TRBD2. The CDR3 loop spans 15 amino acids. In germline, CDR1 is SGDLS, CDR2 YYNGEE. V lost 3 bases and J lost 4; bases outside the gene matches: 7. The CDR3 sequence: CASSDLAGSADTQYF. The CDR3 DNA reads as TGTGCCAGCAGCGACTTAGCGGGGAGCGCAGATACGCAGTATTTT. The variable domain in full, with the rest retrieved from reference TRBV9 and TRBJ2-3, is DSGVTQTPKHLITATGQRVTLRCSPRSGDLSVYWYQQSLDQGLQFLIQYYNGEERAKGNILERFSAQQFPDLHSELNLSSLELGDSALYFCASSDLAGSADTQYFGPGTRLTVL.

The V and J genes are TRBV7-9 and TRBJ1-4; D is uncertain. CDR3 length: 15 amino acids. From germline, CDR1 is SEHNR and CDR2 FQNEAQ (reference sequence). Trimming removed 5 bases from V and 4 bases from J, with 14 bases in between. The CDR3 bases are TGTGCCAGCAGCCTCACTCCGGGTAGTAATGAAAAACTGTTTTTT. Its translation: CASSLTPGSNEKLFF.

The rearrangement uses TRBV28 and TRBJ2-6, with 11 bases aligning to TRBD2. Germline lookup yields CDR1 MDHEN and CDR2 SYDVKM. V gave up 6 bases and J gave up 0 bases; unmatched junction bases: 19. The CDR3 runs to 22 residues. The DNA for the CDR3 is TGTGCCAGCAGCCCGATATTAGCGGGAGGGCTTTTAAAGGGCTCTGGGGCCAACGTCCTGACTTTC. It yields the protein CASSPILAGGLLKGSGANVLTF.

The chain combines TRBV9 with TRBJ2-1; D may be TRBD1 (7 bases). The ends were cut back, 0 bases at V and 3 bases at J, with 13 bases in the middle. This CDR3 has 16 residues. Germline V CDR1 and CDR2: SGDLS, YYNGEE. The CDR3 spells CASSVAGGKNYNEQFF. Written as DNA, the CDR3 is TGTGCCAGCAGCGTAGCAGGGGGGAAAAACTACAATGAGCAGTTCTTC.

With regard to this clone: The sample carries other DNA sequences with the same CDR3. The V and J genes are TRBV11-2 and TRBJ2-7; 7 nucleotides line up with TRBD2. The CDR3 consists of 15 residues. Germline V lookup: CDR1 SGHAT, CDR2 FQNNGV. The V segment lost 1 base and the J segment 0 bases; nucleotides outside the gene matches: 3. The CDR3 protein is CASSLVGGSSYEQYF. The CDR3 nucleotides read TGTGCCAGCAGCTTAGTGGGCGGGAGCTCCTACGAGCAGTACTTC.

The V and J genes are TRBV4-2 and TRBJ1-5, with TRBD1 matching over 8 bases. Losses at the gene ends were 4 bases for V and 5 bases for J; bases not matched to a gene: 16. The CDR3 length is 18 residues. Germline assignment: CDR1 LGHNA and CDR2 YNFKEQ. The CDR3 loop reads CASSLLGQDSRTDQPQHF. The DNA of the CDR3 is TGTGCCAGCAGCCTCTTGGGACAGGACTCAAGGACGGATCAGCCCCAGCATTTT.

This clone was counted only a few times. This chain links TRBV4-3 with TRBJ2-6; D call uncertain. The V gene lost 2 bases and the J gene lost 0 bases, with 8 bases spanning the gap. Germline V gene sequence: CDR1 LGHNA, CDR2 YSLEER. The CDR3 consists of 16 residues. The CDR3 nucleotides read TGCGCCAGCAGCCAACCTAGTCGCTCTGGGGCCAACGTCCTGACTTTC. As protein: CASSQPSRSGANVLTF.

The V call is TRBV5-4, the J call TRBJ2-5; 8 nucleotides line up with TRBD2. Germline CDR1 is SGHNT and CDR2 is YYREEE (reference sequence). J gave up 1 base and V 4 bases, and 15 bases lay outside the gene matches. The CDR3 extends over 18 amino acids. Written as DNA, the CDR3 is TGTGCCAGCAGCCGACCTTCCCGGGGGGGCCCCCTCCAAGAGACCCAGTACTTC. It translates to CASSRPSRGGPLQETQYF.

V usage is TRBV12-2 and J usage is TRBJ2-3; the D call in the table, TRBD1, was not verified against the DNA. TRBV12-2 is recorded as a pseudogene. This CDR3 spans 20 amino acids. The CDR3 region is CASRLATDRVDRWWTDTQYF. The CDR3 coding sequence is TGTGCAAGTCGCTTAGCGACTGACAGGGTGGACCGGTGGTGGACAGATACGCAGTATTTT.

The V and J genes are TRBV19 and TRBJ1-2, with D possibly TRBD1 on 6 matching bases. CDR1 is LNHDA and CDR2 is SQIVND in the germline V gene (reference sequence). Trimming took off 5 bases at V and 2 bases at J, with 24 bases between the two ends. The CDR3 is 18 amino acids. CDR3 nucleotide sequence: TGTGCCAGTAGTCGGAGAGGCCACAGAAGGGGGGGGAACTATGGCTACACCTTC. Amino acid sequence: CASSRRGHRRGGNYGYTF.

The V gene is TRBV5-6, the J gene TRBJ2-6; D is perhaps TRBD2 (6 bases). This CDR3 comprises 15 residues. Trimming removed 4 bases from V and 3 bases from J, with 11 bases in between. Germline CDR1 and CDR2: SGHDT and YYEEEE. The CDR3 spells CASSLRRGGANVLTF. In nucleotides, the CDR3 is TGTGCCAGCAGCCTGCGGAGGGGTGGGGCCAACGTCCTGACTTTC.

The V and J genes are TRBV15 and TRBJ2-1; D unresolved. V lost 3 bases and J 7 bases, leaving 10 bases between the germline ends. This CDR3 has 13 residues. In germline, CDR1 is LNHNV, CDR2 YYDKDF (reference sequence). The DNA of the CDR3 is TGTGCCACCAGCAGCGGTAGCATGAATGAGCAGTTCTTC. This gives the protein CATSSGSMNEQFF.

The chain uses TRBV10-1 and TRBJ2-2; 7 bases line up with TRBD1. Germline assignment: CDR1 WNHNN and CDR2 SYGVQD (reference sequence). The CDR3 consists of 16 residues. With 4 bases clipped from V and 4 bases from J, the junction kept 9 bases outside the gene matches. CDR3 nucleotide sequence: TGCGCCAGCAGTGGAGGGAAGGGGGCTAGCACCGGGGAGCTGTTTTTT. Its protein product is CASSGGKGASTGELFF.

The chain uses TRBV7-3 and TRBJ1-2; D is ambiguous. V was trimmed by 2 bases and J by 3 bases, leaving 10 bases between them. Germline V gene lookup returns CDR1 SGHTA and CDR2 FQGTGA. The CDR3 runs to 14 residues. The CDR3 protein is CASSLPGGYYGYTF. The CDR3 DNA reads as TGTGCCAGCAGCTTACCGGGCGGGTACTATGGCTACACCTTC. Based on the CDR3 plus reference TRBV7-3 and TRBJ1-2, the full variable domain is GAGVSQTPSNKVTEKGKYVELRCDPISGHTALYWYRQSLGQGPEFLIYFQGTGAADDSGLPNDRFFAVRPEGSVSTLKIQRTERGDSAVYLCASSLPGGYYGYTFGSGTRLTVV.

This clone was observed a single time. The V call is TRBV28, the J call TRBJ1-5, with a tentative D call TRBD1 (6 bases). Germline V gene lookup returns CDR1 MDHEN and CDR2 SYDVKM. The V and J ends lost 4 bases and 3 bases respectively, with 16 bases between them. The length of the CDR3 is 16 residues. The CDR3 loop reads CASSCQGTGHNQPQHF. In nucleotides, the CDR3 is TGTGCCAGCAGTTGCCAGGGGACGGGCCACAATCAGCCCCAGCATTTT.

V gene TRBV25-1 combines with J gene TRBJ1-2, with 7 bases matching TRBD1. Germline-derived CDR1 and CDR2 are MGHDK and SYGVNS. The V segment lost 2 bases and the J segment 8 bases; nucleotides outside the gene matches: 11. CDR3 length: 15 residues. The CDR3 loop reads CASSENYRGVWGYTF. CDR3 in DNA: TGTGCCAGCAGTGAAAACTACAGGGGAGTGTGGGGCTACACCTTC.

The chain links TRBV6-1 to TRBJ1-2; D perhaps matches TRBD1 (6 bases). This CDR3 is 13 amino acids long. Trimming removed 10 bases from V and 8 bases from J, with 20 bases in between. Germline V gives CDR1 MNHNS, CDR2 SASEGT. The CDR3 DNA reads as TGTGCCAACAGACGAGTGGACAGCTGGGGCTACACCTTC. Protein product: CANRRVDSWGYTF.

The chain recombines TRBV10-2 with TRBJ2-2, with TRBD2 as a possible D gene (5 bases). The V end was cut by 3 bases, the J end by 0 bases, with 14 bases between. The germline V gene has CDR1 WSHSY and CDR2 SAAADI. The CDR3 spans 17 residues. In DNA form, the CDR3 reads TGCGCCAGCAGTGACCCCGGACTTCCACCGAACACCGGGGAGCTGTTTTTT. Amino acids: CASSDPGLPPNTGELFF.

CDR3 nucleotide sequence: TGTGCTAGTGGTTTGGACAGGCCAGGAGCCCTTGGGAACACTGAAGCTTTCTTT. It specifies CASGLDRPGALGNTEAFF. V gene TRBV12-5 combines with J gene TRBJ1-1; a weak D match, TRBD1 (5 bases). Between the trimmed V and J ends, which lost 1 base and 1 base, there was a span of 19 bases. CDR1 and CDR2 from the germline V gene are LGHNT and FRNRAP. CDR3 size: 18 residues.

The chain is built from TRBV5-1 and TRBJ1-1; D gene ambiguous. Germline-derived CDR1 and CDR2 are SGHRS and YFSETQ. Trimming cost V 6 bases and J 5 bases, with 11 bases left between them. This CDR3 comprises 12 residues. Here the CDR3 DNA reads TGCGCCAGCACCAATTTCGGGACTGAAGCTTTCTTT. Encoded protein: CASTNFGTEAFF. The full variable domain, in which reference TRBV5-1 and TRBJ1-1 provide the parts outside the CDR3, is KAGVTQTPRYLIKTRGQQVTLSCSPISGHRSVSWYQQTPGQGLQFLFEYFSETQRNKGNFPGRFSGRQFSNSRSEMNVSTLELGDSALYLCASTNFGTEAFFGQGTRLTVV.

This clone appeared once. The rearrangement joins TRBV19 to TRBJ2-1; D perhaps matches TRBD2 (6 bases). This CDR3 comprises 18 residues. V was clipped by 5 bases and J by 2 bases, with 22 bases between them. Germline V CDR1 and CDR2: LNHDA, SQIVND (reference sequence). The CDR3 reads CASSGPSISGKTYNEQFF. The CDR3 coding sequence is TGTGCCAGTAGTGGCCCCTCCATTAGCGGTAAAACCTACAATGAGCAGTTCTTC.